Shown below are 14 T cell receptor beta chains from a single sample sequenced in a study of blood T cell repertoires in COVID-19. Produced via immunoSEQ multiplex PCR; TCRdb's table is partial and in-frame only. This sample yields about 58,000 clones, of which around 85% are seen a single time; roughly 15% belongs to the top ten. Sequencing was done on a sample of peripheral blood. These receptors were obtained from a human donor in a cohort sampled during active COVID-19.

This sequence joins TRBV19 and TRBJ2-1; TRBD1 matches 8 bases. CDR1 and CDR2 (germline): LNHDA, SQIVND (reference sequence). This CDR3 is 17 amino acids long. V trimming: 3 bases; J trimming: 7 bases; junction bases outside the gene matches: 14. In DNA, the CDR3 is TGTGCCAGTAGTATTAGGGGACTTCAGGGGGCAAGGAATGAGCAGTTCTTC. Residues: CASSIRGLQGARNEQFF.

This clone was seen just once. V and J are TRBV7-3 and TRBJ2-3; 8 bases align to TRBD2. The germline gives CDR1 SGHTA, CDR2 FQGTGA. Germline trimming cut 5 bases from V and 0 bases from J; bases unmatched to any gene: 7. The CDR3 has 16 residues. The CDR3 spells CASSLQAGASTDTQYF. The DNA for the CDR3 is TGTGCCAGCAGCCTCCAAGCGGGGGCTAGCACAGATACGCAGTATTTT.

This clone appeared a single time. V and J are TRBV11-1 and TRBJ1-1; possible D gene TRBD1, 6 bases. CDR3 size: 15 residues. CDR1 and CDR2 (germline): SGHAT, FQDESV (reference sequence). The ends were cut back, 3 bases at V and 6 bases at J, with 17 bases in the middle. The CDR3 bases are TGTGCCAGCAGCTTCGCTGATACAGGGTCCCCTGAAGCTTTCTTT. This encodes CASSFADTGSPEAFF.

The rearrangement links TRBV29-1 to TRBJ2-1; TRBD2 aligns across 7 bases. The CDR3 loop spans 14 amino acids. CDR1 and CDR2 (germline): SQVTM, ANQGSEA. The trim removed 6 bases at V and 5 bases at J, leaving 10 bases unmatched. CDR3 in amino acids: CSVGGRTINNEQFF. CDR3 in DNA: TGCAGCGTGGGAGGGCGGACGATTAACAATGAGCAGTTCTTC.

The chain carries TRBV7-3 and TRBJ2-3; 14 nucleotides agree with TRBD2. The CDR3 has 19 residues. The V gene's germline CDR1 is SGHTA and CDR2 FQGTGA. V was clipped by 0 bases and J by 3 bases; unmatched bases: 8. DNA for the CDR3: TGTGCCAGCAGCTTAACGACCGGGACTAGCGGGGGAAGAACAGATACGCAGTATTTT. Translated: CASSLTTGTSGGRTDTQYF.

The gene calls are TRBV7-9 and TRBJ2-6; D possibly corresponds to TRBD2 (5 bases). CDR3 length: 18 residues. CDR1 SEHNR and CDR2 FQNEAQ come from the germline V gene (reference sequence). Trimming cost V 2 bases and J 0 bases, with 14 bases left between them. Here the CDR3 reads CASSLNSFTSSGANVLTF. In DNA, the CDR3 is TGTGCCAGCAGCTTAAACAGCTTCACTAGCTCTGGGGCCAACGTCCTGACTTTC.

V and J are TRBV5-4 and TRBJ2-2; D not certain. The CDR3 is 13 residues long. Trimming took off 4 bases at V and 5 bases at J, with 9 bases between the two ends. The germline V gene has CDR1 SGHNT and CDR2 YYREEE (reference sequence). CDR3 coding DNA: TGTGCCAGCAGCCCCCTCAGGACCGGGGAGCTGTTTTTT. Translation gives CASSPLRTGELFF.

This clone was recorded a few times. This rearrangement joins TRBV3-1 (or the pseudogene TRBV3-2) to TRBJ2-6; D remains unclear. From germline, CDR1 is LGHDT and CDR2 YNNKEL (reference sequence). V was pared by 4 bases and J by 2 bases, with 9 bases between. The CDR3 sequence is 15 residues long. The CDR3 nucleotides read TGTGCCAGCAGCCCCCGGTATACTGGGGCCAACGTCCTGACTTTC. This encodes CASSPRYTGANVLTF.

CDR3 sequence (DNA): TGCGCCAGCAGCTTCCAGGGGCGCGAGGAGACCCAGTACTTC. Its translation is CASSFQGREETQYF. The rearrangement links TRBV5-1 to TRBJ2-5; weak D call: TRBD1 (6 bases). Per germline, CDR1 SGHRS and CDR2 YFSETQ. V lost 2 bases and J lost 5, with 13 bases in between. This CDR3 has 14 amino acids. Using reference TRBV5-1 and TRBJ2-5 for the parts outside the CDR3, the full variable domain is KAGVTQTPRYLIKTRGQQVTLSCSPISGHRSVSWYQQTPGQGLQFLFEYFSETQRNKGNFPGRFSGRQFSNSRSEMNVSTLELGDSALYLCASSFQGREETQYFGPGTRLLVL.

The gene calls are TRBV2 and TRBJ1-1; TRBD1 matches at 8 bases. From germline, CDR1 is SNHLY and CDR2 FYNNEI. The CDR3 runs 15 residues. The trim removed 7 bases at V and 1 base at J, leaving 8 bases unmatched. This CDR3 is CASIHQGATNTEAFF. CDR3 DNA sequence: TGTGCCAGCATTCACCAGGGGGCGACGAACACTGAAGCTTTCTTT. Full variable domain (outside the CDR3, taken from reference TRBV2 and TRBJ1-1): EPEVTQTPSHQVTQMGQEVILRCVPISNHLYFYWYRQILGQKVEFLVSFYNNEISEKSEIFDDQFSVERPDGSNFTLKIRSTKLEDSAMYFCASIHQGATNTEAFFGQGTRLTVV.

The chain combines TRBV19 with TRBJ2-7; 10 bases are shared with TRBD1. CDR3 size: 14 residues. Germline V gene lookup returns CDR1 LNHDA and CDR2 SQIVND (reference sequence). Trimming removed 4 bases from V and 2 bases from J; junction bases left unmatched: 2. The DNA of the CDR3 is TGTGCCAGTAGTACGGGACAGGGGACCTACGAGCAGTACTTC. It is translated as CASSTGQGTYEQYF.

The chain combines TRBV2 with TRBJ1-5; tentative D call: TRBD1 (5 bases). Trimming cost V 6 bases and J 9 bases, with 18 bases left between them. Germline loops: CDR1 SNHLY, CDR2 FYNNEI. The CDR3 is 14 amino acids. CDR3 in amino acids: CASSLDSASWPQHF. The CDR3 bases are TGTGCCAGCAGCCTTGACAGTGCCTCTTGGCCCCAGCATTTT.

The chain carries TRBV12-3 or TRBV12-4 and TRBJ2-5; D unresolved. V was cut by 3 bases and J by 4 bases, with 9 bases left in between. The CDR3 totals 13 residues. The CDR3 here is CASSFSGPETQYF. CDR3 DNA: TGTGCCAGCAGTTTTTCGGGTCCAGAGACCCAGTACTTC.

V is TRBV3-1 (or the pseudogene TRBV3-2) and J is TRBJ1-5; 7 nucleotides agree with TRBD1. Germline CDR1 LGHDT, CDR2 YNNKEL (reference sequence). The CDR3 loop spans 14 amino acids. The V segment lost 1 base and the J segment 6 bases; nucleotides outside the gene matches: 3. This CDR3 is CASSQGTGPQPQHF. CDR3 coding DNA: TGTGCCAGCAGCCAAGGGACAGGTCCTCAGCCCCAGCATTTT.